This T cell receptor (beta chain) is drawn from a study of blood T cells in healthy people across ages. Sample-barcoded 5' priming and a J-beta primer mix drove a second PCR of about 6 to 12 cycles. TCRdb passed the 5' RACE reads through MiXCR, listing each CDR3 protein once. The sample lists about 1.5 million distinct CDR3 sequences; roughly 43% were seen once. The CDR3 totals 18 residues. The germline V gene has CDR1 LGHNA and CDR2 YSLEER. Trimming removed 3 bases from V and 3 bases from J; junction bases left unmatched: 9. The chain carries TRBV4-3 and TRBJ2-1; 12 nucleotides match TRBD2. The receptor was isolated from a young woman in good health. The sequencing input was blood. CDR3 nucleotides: TGCGCCAGCAGCCACCTACCGACTAGCGGGGGATTCTACAATGAGCAGTTCTTC. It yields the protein CASSHLPTSGGFYNEQFF.